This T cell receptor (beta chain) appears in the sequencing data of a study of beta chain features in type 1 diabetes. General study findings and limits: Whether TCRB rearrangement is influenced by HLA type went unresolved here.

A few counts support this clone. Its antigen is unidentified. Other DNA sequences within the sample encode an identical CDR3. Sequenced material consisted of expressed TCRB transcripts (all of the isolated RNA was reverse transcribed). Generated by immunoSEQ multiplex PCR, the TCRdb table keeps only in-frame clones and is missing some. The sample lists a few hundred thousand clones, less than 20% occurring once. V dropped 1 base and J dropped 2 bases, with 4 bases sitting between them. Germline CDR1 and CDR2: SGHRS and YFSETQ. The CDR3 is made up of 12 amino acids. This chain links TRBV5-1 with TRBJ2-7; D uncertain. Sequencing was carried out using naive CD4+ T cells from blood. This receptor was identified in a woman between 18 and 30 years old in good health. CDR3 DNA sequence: TGCGCCAGCAGCTTGCCCGCCTACGAGCAGTACTTC. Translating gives CASSLPAYEQYF.